This is a list of T cell receptor beta chains from one sample in a study of cytomegalovirus exposure and HLA in healthy donors. Here immunoSEQ multiplex PCR was the method, and the copy in TCRdb shows in-frame clones only, minus some. Of 30,000 to 40,000 clones listed, 84% are singletons. The sequencing sample was made of PBMCs. The receptors shown here come from a woman aged 18-35 years in good health and CMV-seronegative. Each CDR3 is given with its conserved first and last residue. The D gene is left open where the match is weak. Clone size is shown for a subset of rows, as once, few, many or a class of expanded clone.

v_call	clone_size	j_call	d_call	cdr3_aa	cdr3_nt
TRBV28	NA	TRBJ1-4	NA	CASTGVSTNEKLFF	TGTGCCAGCACCGGGGTTTCAACTAATGAAAAACTGTTTTTT
TRBV28	NA	TRBJ2-4	NA	CASREGTENIQYF	TGTGCCAGCAGGGAGGGAACTGAAAACATTCAGTACTTC
TRBV6-5	NA	TRBJ2-4	NA	CASSIPGTKGNIQYF	TGTGCCAGCAGTATTCCCGGGACAAAGGGGAACATTCAGTACTTC
TRBV5-1	NA	TRBJ2-7	NA	CASSPTGTTYEQYF	TGCGCCAGCAGCCCAACAGGGACCACCTACGAGCAGTACTTC
TRBV5-1	NA	TRBJ2-7	TRBD2	CASSFEGQRGEYYEQYF	TGCGCCAGCAGCTTTGAGGGCCAGCGGGGAGAATACTACGAGCAGTACTTC
TRBV4-1	NA	TRBJ2-2	NA	CASSQALGVTGELFF	TGCGCCAGCAGCCAAGCGCTGGGAGTCACCGGGGAGCTGTTTTTT
TRBV28	once	TRBJ2-1	NA	CASSLLTGGDSGEQFF	TGTGCCAGCAGTTTACTCACAGGTGGGGATAGCGGTGAGCAGTTCTTC
TRBV4-2	NA	TRBJ2-2	TRBD2	CASSQERGLVRGELFF	TGTGCCAGCAGCCAAGAAAGGGGACTAGTACGAGGGGAGCTGTTTTTT
TRBV9	NA	TRBJ1-5	TRBD1	CASSRDRESNQPQHF	TGTGCCAGCAGCCGGGACAGGGAGAGCAATCAGCCCCAGCATTTT
TRBV4-1	few	TRBJ1-3	NA	CASSPLAPGQGNTIYF	TGCGCCAGCAGCCCCTTGGCCCCGGGACAAGGAAACACCATATATTTT
TRBV4-3	NA	TRBJ2-2	NA	CASSQVRQGLHGELFF	TGCGCCAGCAGCCAAGTTCGGCAGGGGTTGCACGGGGAGCTGTTTTTT
TRBV28	NA	TRBJ2-1	TRBD2	CASRTSGSPNNEQFF	TGTGCCAGCCGGACTAGCGGGAGCCCCAACAATGAGCAGTTCTTC
TRBV30	NA	TRBJ2-5	NA	CAFRLDGTQYF	TGTGCCTTCCGACTCGACGGGACCCAGTACTTC
TRBV27	NA	TRBJ2-7	NA	CASSLAEAYEQYF	TGTGCCAGCAGTCTGGCGGAAGCCTACGAGCAGTACTTC
TRBV7-8	NA	TRBJ2-1	TRBD2	CASSSERGGEQFF	TGTGCCAGCAGCTCGGAACGGGGGGGAGAGCAGTTCTTC
TRBV9	NA	TRBJ1-3	TRBD1	CASSVSHRGISGNTIYF	TGTGCCAGCAGCGTATCTCACAGGGGGATTTCTGGAAACACCATATATTTT
TRBV7-7	once	TRBJ1-2	NA	CASSPYGGYGYTF	TGTGCCAGCAGTCCCTACGGGGGATATGGCTACACCTTC
TRBV19	NA	TRBJ1-5	NA	CASRIIRTDNQPQHF	TGTGCCAGTAGGATAATCCGGACAGACAATCAGCCCCAGCATTTT
TRBV30	NA	TRBJ1-4	NA	CAWSRVWEKLFF	TGTGCCTGGAGCAGGGTATGGGAAAAACTGTTTTTT
TRBV4-1	NA	TRBJ2-5	TRBD2	CASSLEYGRGSETQYF	TGCGCCAGCAGCCTTGAATACGGGAGGGGTAGTGAGACCCAGTACTTC
TRBV19	once	TRBJ2-7	NA	CASSPGSLLYEQYF	TGTGCCAGTAGTCCCGGGTCCCTCCTTTACGAGCAGTACTTC
TRBV7-6	few	TRBJ2-5	NA	CASSLVQAGLVTQYF	TGTGCCAGCAGCTTAGTTCAGGCGGGTTTGGTGACCCAGTACTTC
TRBV7-8	NA	TRBJ2-5	TRBD2	CASSLVPSGSSETQYF	TGTGCCAGCAGCTTAGTGCCTAGCGGGAGTTCAGAGACCCAGTACTTC
TRBV11-2	NA	TRBJ2-3	TRBD2	CASSLGLAGVHPTDTQYF	TGTGCCAGCAGCTTAGGGCTAGCGGGAGTTCATCCAACAGATACGCAGTATTTT
TRBV28	NA	TRBJ2-2	NA	CVCSANTGELFF	TGTGTGTGCAGTGCGAACACCGGGGAGCTGTTTTTT
TRBV5-4	NA	TRBJ2-5	TRBD2	CASSLAGVEETQYF	TGTGCCAGCAGCTTAGCGGGAGTAGAAGAGACCCAGTACTTC
TRBV18	NA	TRBJ1-1	NA	CASSIGGIATEAFF	TGTGCCAGCTCAATCGGAGGAATTGCCACTGAAGCTTTCTTT
TRBV9	NA	TRBJ1-5	NA	CASTGRAFNQPQHF	TGTGCCAGCACCGGGCGGGCATTCAATCAGCCCCAGCATTTT
TRBV29-1	NA	TRBJ1-1	NA	CSAREQGDEAFF	TGCAGCGCAAGGGAACAGGGCGATGAAGCTTTCTTT
TRBV28	NA	TRBJ1-2	NA	CATGQDYGYTF	TGTGCCACCGGCCAGGACTATGGCTACACCTTC
TRBV19	NA	TRBJ2-1	TRBD2	CASTPAGGSYNEQFF	TGTGCCAGTACCCCGGCGGGGGGGTCCTACAATGAGCAGTTCTTC
TRBV11-3	NA	TRBJ2-5	TRBD2	CASSVLGQAGTSGRGETQYF	TGTGCCAGCAGTGTCCTCGGACAGGCCGGGACTAGCGGGAGGGGGGAGACCCAGTACTTC
TRBV19	NA	TRBJ2-5	TRBD1	CASRTGGETQYF	TGTGCCAGTAGGACAGGGGGAGAGACCCAGTACTTC
TRBV6-4	NA	TRBJ2-3	TRBD2	CASSDSGGGSDTQYF	TGTGCCAGCAGTGACTCCGGGGGAGGGTCAGATACGCAGTATTTT
TRBV6-5	once	TRBJ1-6	TRBD1	CASSFKDRGNSPLHF	TGTGCCAGCAGTTTCAAGGACAGGGGCAATTCACCCCTCCACTTT
TRBV15	NA	TRBJ1-2	NA	CATSPERVSSYGYTF	TGTGCCACCAGCCCCGAGCGGGTCAGTAGCTATGGCTACACCTTC
TRBV7-8	NA	TRBJ2-7	TRBD2	CASSPQGGSGEQYF	TGTGCCAGCAGTCCCCAGGGAGGGAGTGGTGAGCAGTACTTC
TRBV5-6	NA	TRBJ2-7	TRBD2	CASRGLAHEQYF	TGTGCCAGCAGGGGACTAGCACACGAGCAGTACTTC
TRBV7-2	few	TRBJ2-3	NA	CASSPQVGQTDTQYF	TGTGCCAGCAGCCCCCAGGTGGGGCAAACAGATACGCAGTATTTT
TRBV10-3	NA	TRBJ1-1	NA	CAIAPTANTEAFF	TGTGCCATCGCCCCGACAGCTAACACTGAAGCTTTCTTT
TRBV5-1	once	TRBJ1-5	TRBD1	CASRPGQGRNQPQHF	TGCGCCAGCAGACCCGGACAGGGGAGGAATCAGCCCCAGCATTTT
TRBV28	once	TRBJ2-2	NA	CASSEVTENTGELFF	TGTGCCAGCAGTGAGGTAACGGAAAACACCGGGGAGCTGTTTTTT
TRBV11-2	NA	TRBJ1-4	NA	CASSPHGATNEKLFF	TGTGCCAGCAGCCCCCACGGGGCAACTAATGAAAAACTGTTTTTT
TRBV7-9	NA	TRBJ2-7	NA	CASSWDWHEQYF	TGTGCCAGCAGCTGGGACTGGCACGAGCAGTACTTC
TRBV10-3	NA	TRBJ2-2	NA	CAISQEQGTNTGELFF	TGTGCCATCAGCCAGGAACAGGGCACGAACACCGGGGAGCTGTTTTTT
TRBV7-2	NA	TRBJ1-2	TRBD1	CASSQRRQGEYGYTF	TGTGCCAGCAGCCAGAGGAGACAGGGGGAATATGGCTACACCTTC
TRBV7-9	NA	TRBJ2-3	TRBD2	CASSQGTSGADTQYF	TGTGCCAGCAGCCAGGGGACTAGCGGCGCAGATACGCAGTATTTT
TRBV4-1	NA	TRBJ2-5	TRBD2	CASSQDFPGGETQYF	TGCGCCAGCAGCCAAGATTTCCCCGGGGGGGAGACCCAGTACTTC
TRBV7-3	few	TRBJ1-1	TRBD1	CASSWTGGTEAFF	TGTGCCAGCAGCTGGACAGGGGGCACTGAAGCTTTCTTT
TRBV5-1	NA	TRBJ2-5	NA	CASSLGSGGSETQYF	TGCGCCAGCAGCTTGGGTAGCGGCGGTTCAGAGACCCAGTACTTC
TRBV19	NA	TRBJ2-1	TRBD2	CASNVGLGLNEQFF	TGTGCCAGTAATGTGGGACTAGGTCTAAATGAGCAGTTCTTC
TRBV4-2	NA	TRBJ1-2	TRBD1	CASTEQYPTGGRYGYTF	TGTGCCAGCACCGAACAATACCCAACAGGGGGCCGCTATGGCTACACCTTC
TRBV7-9	NA	TRBJ1-4	TRBD1	CSSSSSGTGGEKLFF	TGTTCCAGCAGCTCGTCCGGGACAGGGGGGGAAAAACTGTTTTTT
TRBV7-9	few	TRBJ2-7	TRBD2	CASSPSGVLYEQYF	TGTGCCAGCAGCCCTAGCGGGGTACTATACGAGCAGTACTTC
TRBV5-1	NA	TRBJ2-7	TRBD2	CASSNNRGSFSYEQYF	TGCGCCAGCAGCAACAACCGCGGGAGTTTCTCCTACGAGCAGTACTTC